This T cell receptor (beta chain) emerged from a study of OX40 agonist ivuxolimab in advanced cancers. The germline gives CDR1 SGHRS, CDR2 YFSETQ. Trimming removed 0 bases at V and 7 bases at J, with 17 bases between. The CDR3 consists of 16 residues. This clone was found once. TCRdb's table, derived via immunoSEQ multiplex PCR, lists solely in-frame clones and lacks some. Among roughly 70,000 clones, about nine tenths were seen once, and the ten largest hold 0.67%. This clonotype originated in an adult with an advanced solid tumor such as melanoma, head and neck, liver or kidney cancer. This material consisted of CD4+ or CD8+ T cells sorted from blood, taken in a trial of the OX40 agonist ivuxolimab. The chain employs TRBV5-1 and TRBJ2-1; possible D gene TRBD2, 6 bases. DNA for the CDR3: TGCGCCAGCAGCTTGGCCGGGACGGGAGAGGTAAATGAGCAGTTCTTC. Its translation: CASSLAGTGEVNEQFF.